One T cell receptor beta chain is described in this entry. The target of this receptor is not known. Base qualities are missing; no much larger clone stands one base away. As encoded in the germline V gene, CDR1 is SGHAT while CDR2 is FQNNGV. The CDR3 holds 14 amino acids from the cysteine to the phenylalanine. Just CDR3 DNA is preserved here, 42 bases in frame from base 1. V is clipped by 3 bases and J by 2 bases, and the sequence between their germline boundaries is 11 bases long. This entry belongs to a study of cytomegalovirus exposure and HLA in healthy donors (dated by TCRdb to between 2016 and 2019). General notes on the study: An earlier analysis of more than 550 of the donors reported over 250 Gb of sequence data and 117 million unique TCR beta sequences obtained from some 170 million T cells. A later analysis re-analyzed previously published TCR beta repertoires from approximately 670 donors and added high-resolution HLA genotyping to study TCR occurrence patterns. The study aimed to test whether signatures of past pathogen exposure could be identified by cataloging public T cell receptors. An earlier analysis of 500 to 750 of the donors applied high-throughput TCR beta sequencing to assess whether each TCR beta V gene segment acted as functional or pseudogenic. Genome-wide SNP genotypes for about 55% of the 666 donors were used in a later genetic analysis, which treated that subset as a discovery cohort. The number of donors typed differed by locus, with roughly 629-640 for A, B, C, DRB1 and DQB1, roughly 550 for DQA1, 606 for DPA1, and over 400 for DPB1. Donor age, sex, ethnicity and CMV serostatus were collected together with the repertoire data. The study combined high-throughput TCR immunosequencing, statistical association of individual TCRs with disease status, and machine learning to predict cytomegalovirus infection status. A few DR-DQ haplotypes were treated as single units for association and clustering because of strong linkage in the cohort. Every discovery cohort repertoire had been produced on one sequencing platform. HLA typing included class I and class II loci at four-digit resolution. Among a few hundred genotyped donors of the cohort, an average of about 240,000 unique TCR beta nucleotide sequences were sequenced per donor, about a sixth of them non-productive. An early release covering some 640 HLA-typed donors comprised approximately 300 gigabases of sequencing data and approximately 85 million unique TCR sequences. The T cell repertoires of 666 subjects were profiled by immunosequencing and related to cytomegalovirus serostatus. Among the roughly 390 genotyped donors, around 81% belonged to the genetic ancestry cluster associated with self-reported Caucasian donors. A separate validation cohort of approximately 130 different subjects was used in addition to the roughly 640-subject first cohort. The later analysis used no new phenotypic data to find candidate immune exposures, relying instead on TCR beta sequences and their occurrence across donors.

The study at large found these results: A further reported finding was that TCR beta sequences accurately predicted the HLA-A and HLA-B alleles for most subjects in the first cohort. Because counts were too low, seventeen rarely observed V segments, including chromosome 9 orphons, were excluded from the earlier analysis of around 640 of the donors. In vitro tests confirmed that three of the cytomegalovirus-associated TCR beta chains recognize cytomegalovirus antigens. When HLA alleles, especially DR and DQ, strongly co-occurred, attributing TCR associations to individual alleles was difficult. Some IMGT-functional V segments, including TRBV6-2 and TRBV6-3, could not be told apart with the 87-base-pair reads, so those segments were excluded. The study gave a list of about 150 TCR beta chains associated with cytomegalovirus. An association between a missense DCLRE1C variant and V-gene and J-gene trimming of TCR beta chains was found in a later genetic analysis and replicated in an independent cohort. Most TCR sequences were observed very rarely across donors, whereas some public TCRs were present in many individuals. An earlier analysis of approximately 530 of the donors showed that most TCR beta V segments appeared in productive rearrangements either about 87% or about 30% of the time, which broadly matched IMGT annotations. The authors suggested that the approach could potentially be extended to other disease states and immunological phenotypes. A later analysis found that HLA-associated TCR beta chains were more clonally expanded and had lower generation probabilities than equally common non-associated chains. According to a later analysis, TCR association rates differed among HLA loci, with DRB1 alleles showing the most associated TCRs and HLA-C alleles showing the fewest. According to a later analysis, parvovirus B19, influenza, CMV and Epstein-Barr virus appeared linked to several top co-occurrence clusters. The classifier was reported to diagnose cytomegalovirus status with high specificity and sensitivity in both the original cohort and the validation cohort. According to a later genetic analysis, donors in an Asian-associated ancestry cluster had fewer N-insertions in productive TCRs than the roughly 660-donor mean. Linkage disequilibrium might explain the correlated functional status among segregating V segments, but an unknown experimental factor could not be excluded. HLA typing was unavailable for some donors at each locus, so association tests used only the typed subset. Most CMV-associated TCR beta chains appeared to be HLA-restricted in a later analysis, and the HLA associations seemed to be driven largely by CMV exposure. In this cohort, only TCR beta chains were sequenced, and detectable features were limited by the absence of alpha or paired-chain data. A later analysis associated some 17,000 TCR beta sequences with specific HLA alleles at a false discovery rate of 0.05. Presence/absence analyses assumed roughly uniform sequencing depth across donors, an assumption that may not hold. For the cohort, immune exposure information was limited to CMV serostatus. A group of highly shared sequence variants was considered likely to be a technical artifact of the sequencing pipeline.

In total, approximately 690 healthy bone marrow donors made up the cohort. At the time of sampling, all cohort members were nominally healthy, though unrecorded immune exposures were likely present. CMV serostatus was positive for about 290 and negative for about 55% of the roughly 670 cohort members, and was not recorded for this donor. A peripheral blood sample was provided by each donor, and peripheral blood mononuclear cells were used for TCR beta sequencing. The Qiagen DNeasy Blood Extraction Kit was used to extract genomic DNA from the blood cell samples. Library preparation used the immunoSEQ multiplex PCR assay. For the multiplex PCR, a mixture combining 60 forward primers for TCR Vbeta segments and 13 reverse primers for TCR Jbeta segments was used. The CDR3 region of rearranged TCR beta genes was amplified from genomic DNA with a multiplex PCR assay. On the Illumina HiSeq System, the amplified TCR beta libraries were sequenced as 87-base-pair reads. The original pipeline was this. Across the 670 or so repertoires, a later analysis counted 78 million or so unique TCR beta chains, 9.5 million to 13 million of which were shared by at least two donors. Raw reads were error-corrected and collapsed into unique sequences by a nearest-neighbor algorithm in which closely related sequences were merged to remove PCR and sequencing errors. Alignment of CDR3 sequences to IMGT reference sequences was used to assign V, D and J gene segments. Each retained sequence needed at least a six-nucleotide match to both a V gene segment and a J gene segment. A rearrangement counted as productive if the CDR3 had no stop codons and remained in frame with V and J, and every other rearrangement counted as non-productive. CDR3 was defined according to IMGT convention as the region running from the second conserved V-encoded cysteine to the conserved J-encoded phenylalanine. Sequences without an unambiguous match to a single V gene segment were excluded from the earlier analysis of over 500 of the donors. In an earlier analysis of 587 of the donors, V segments were called functional above 56.7% productive rearrangements and were called segregating when the between-donor standard deviation exceeded 5%. A statistical classification framework was built to diagnose cytomegalovirus status from the catalog of TCR beta chain sequences. In a later analysis, V and J genes were assigned by comparing TCR nucleotide sequences against IMGT/GENE-DB human TR gene sequences. Using the TCRdist pipeline, a later analysis assigned CDR3 sequences along with most-parsimonious VDJ recombination scenarios. In a later analysis, each TCR beta chain was defined by its CDR3 amino acid sequence together with its V-gene family, and reads without a unique V-gene family were excluded. To address suspected cross-contamination and a sequencing artifact, a later analysis removed around 590 highly shared, low-generation-probability nucleotide sequences. For each public chain, a later analysis derived a clonal expansion index from normalized ranks of inferred template counts within each repertoire. In a later analysis, generation probabilities were computed with a VDJ recombination model fitted to out-of-frame rearrangements, and the resulting probabilities were checked against IGoR. In a later analysis, TCR-TCR, TCR-HLA and TCR-CMV co-occurrence was scored with hypergeometric tests, and a repertoire-size bias correction was applied to TCR pairs. In a later analysis, false discovery rates were estimated by permuting HLA or CMV assignments 20 times. In a later analysis, co-occurring TCRs were grouped using DBSCAN, with TCRdist sequence similarity added in when clustering inside HLA-allele-positive subsets. Repertoires with fewer than 30,000 or more than 120,000 public chains were left out of co-occurrence clustering, as were several repertoires with anomalous nucleotide sharing. TCRdb retrieved this table from immuneACCESS and kept in-frame rearrangements only. Not all clones are present; in checked studies, unresolved V genes account for under half, and no reason is known for the remainder. V, J and clone size were drawn from that table, and D and trimming were deduced from the DNA. This sample holds over 200,000 clones; about 85% were observed only once. The top ten clones comprise over 1% of the sample.

Recombination linked TRBV11-2 to TRBJ2-7; the D gene is possibly TRBD2, with 5 bases matching. The TCR originated in a human donor in good health. Sequenced input: PBMCs. The CDR3 protein sequence reads: CASSFGSGTYEQYF. The nucleotide sequence reads TGTGCCAGCAGCTTCGGGTCGGGGACCTACGAGCAGTACTTC.